The 16 T cell receptor beta chains presented below share a single source sample, sequenced in a study of vaccination and CD4 T cells after COVID-19. These receptors lack a known antigen. Scientists ran DNA taken from cultured CD4+ T cells through the Oncomine TCR Beta short-read assay for sequencing. Each CDR3 protein gets one entry after TCRdb re-called the PCR reads with MiXCR. The data hold roughly 6,800 distinct CDR3 sequences, with about 25% observed a single time. Treatment reported: roughly 10-day PBMC culture with coronavirus spike peptide pools or control peptides (ViraFEST assay). Sequences were derived from CD4+ T cells from blood, cultured in vitro, sampled after SARS-CoV-2 vaccination. The receptor set was obtained from a human donor who had recovered from COVID-19.

Within the sample, this clonotype is medium-sized. The chain uses TRBV6-1 and TRBJ1-2; D unclear. V shed 2 bases and J shed 2 bases, with 6 bases lying between them. The CDR3 is 13 residues long. Germline V CDR1 and CDR2: MNHNS, SASEGT. The CDR3 DNA sequence: TGTGCCAGCAGTGAAAAGGAGAACTATGGCTACACCTTC. This gives the protein CASSEKENYGYTF.

This clonotype showed up just a few times. The chain has TRBV29-1 and TRBJ2-5; D might be TRBD2 (6 bases). The V gene lost 6 bases and the J gene lost 2 bases, with 16 bases spanning the gap. This CDR3 comprises 14 residues. Germline V gene sequence: CDR1 SQVTM, CDR2 ANQGSEA. The CDR3 spells CSVGHGGSQETQYF. The CDR3 DNA sequence: TGCAGCGTCGGTCATGGGGGGTCGCAAGAGACCCAGTACTTC.

This clonotype qualifies as medium-sized. V usage is TRBV7-2 and J usage is TRBJ2-7, with D possibly matching TRBD2 (6 bases). CDR3 size: 15 residues. Germline V lookup: CDR1 SGHTA, CDR2 FQGNSA. Deletions cut 6 bases from V and 5 bases from J, with 20 bases between. The DNA for the CDR3 is TGTGCCAGCAGGGGCGTCCTAGCGCTAGGGGACGAGCAGTACTTC. Translation gives CASRGVLALGDEQYF.

CDR3 in amino acids: CASSLWTLRESPLHF. The CDR3 DNA follows: TGTGCCAGCAGTTTATGGACCCTCCGAGAGTCACCCCTCCACTTT. V usage is TRBV28 and J usage is TRBJ1-6; D gene unclear. Germline V gene sequence: CDR1 MDHEN, CDR2 SYDVKM. The CDR3 extends over 15 amino acids. Trimming removed 0 bases from V and 10 bases from J, with 13 bases in between.

This clonotype was found a few times. The chain couples TRBV20-1 to TRBJ2-3; 8 nucleotides agree with TRBD2. Germline V gene sequence: CDR1 DFQATT, CDR2 SNEGSKA (reference sequence). After removal of 5 bases from V and 2 bases from J, the junction contained 3 bases not matched to a gene. The CDR3 length is 13 residues. The chain's CDR3 is CSAVAGLTDTQYF. The CDR3, as DNA: TGCAGTGCTGTAGCGGGACTCACAGATACGCAGTATTTT.

This clonotype was seen only a few times. CDR3 sequence (DNA): TGCAGTGCTCGAGCTTCGGGGAACACTGAAGCTTTCTTT. It codes for CSARASGNTEAFF. The chain employs TRBV20-1 and TRBJ1-1, with D unresolved. The V end lost 5 bases, the J end lost 1 base, and 11 bases lay between the germline ends. Germline V lookup: CDR1 DFQATT, CDR2 SNEGSKA (reference sequence). The CDR3 runs 13 residues.

V is TRBV6-1 and J is TRBJ1-6; 9 bases fit TRBD1. The CDR3 consists of 14 residues. V shed 4 bases, J shed 8 bases, and the junction held 3 bases outside the gene matches. CDR1 and CDR2 from the germline V gene are MNHNS and SASEGT. The CDR3 sequence: CASSAGTGHSPLHF. CDR3 DNA: TGTGCCAGCAGTGCCGGGACAGGGCATTCACCCCTCCACTTT.

The chain uses TRBV28 and TRBJ2-7, with 7 bases that match TRBD1. Looked up from germline, CDR1 is MDHEN and CDR2 is SYDVKM. CDR3 size: 15 residues. J was trimmed by 7 bases and V by 8 bases; bases with no gene match: 17. CDR3 in DNA: TGTGCCAGCGGGCCTACACAGGGGACCCTATTTGAGCAGTACTTC. Amino acid sequence: CASGPTQGTLFEQYF. The entire variable domain, with the rest obtained from reference TRBV28 and TRBJ2-7, is as follows: DVKVTQSSRYLVKRTGEKVFLECVQDMDHENMFWYRQDPGLGLRLIYFSYDVKMKEKGDIPEGYSVSREKKERFSLILESASTNQTSMYLCASGPTQGTLFEQYFGPGTRLTVT.

The chain employs TRBV6-1 and TRBJ2-3; the D is unclear. The V and J ends lost 5 bases and 2 bases respectively, with 5 bases between them. The CDR3 spans 12 residues. The V gene's germline CDR1 is MNHNS and CDR2 SASEGT. Here the CDR3 reads CASSPNTDTQYF. CDR3 nucleotides: TGTGCCAGCAGTCCTAACACAGATACGCAGTATTTT.

The genes are TRBV7-9 and TRBJ2-2; D is perhaps TRBD1 (6 bases). The CDR3 contains 14 residues. Trimming shortened V by 5 bases and J by 5 bases, and 12 bases separated the two germline ends. Germline-derived CDR1 and CDR2 are SEHNR and FQNEAQ (reference sequence). The CDR3 nucleotides read TGTGCCAGCAGCCCAAATCAGGGGACCGGGGAGCTGTTTTTT. Translated, it gives CASSPNQGTGELFF.

This clonotype was observed a handful of times. The V call is TRBV20-1, the J call TRBJ2-5; 7 nucleotides align to TRBD1. In germline, CDR1 is DFQATT, CDR2 SNEGSKA (reference sequence). The V gene end was trimmed by 4 bases and the J gene end by 5 bases; junction bases not matched to a gene: 10. This CDR3 contains 14 residues. CDR3 loop: CSATDRLWGETQYF. CDR3 coding DNA: TGCAGTGCTACGGACAGGCTGTGGGGGGAGACCCAGTACTTC.

This clonotype was picked up a small number of times. In DNA form, the CDR3 reads TGCAGTGCTAGAGGGGGGGGAGTTGGCACTGAAGCTTTCTTT. It yields the protein CSARGGGVGTEAFF. The gene calls are TRBV20-1 and TRBJ1-1, with a possible D match to TRBD1 (5 bases). The CDR3 loop spans 14 amino acids. CDR1 DFQATT and CDR2 SNEGSKA come from the germline V gene (reference sequence). V was trimmed by 1 base and J by 4 bases, leaving 13 bases between them.

The CDR3 spells CASRVGGSYTEAFF. CDR3 bases: TGTGCCAGCAGGGTGGGGGGGTCTTACACTGAAGCTTTCTTT. V is TRBV6-1 and J is TRBJ1-1; a possible D gene is TRBD1 (5 bases). V was clipped by 6 bases and J by 3 bases, with 14 bases between them. This CDR3 comprises 14 residues. Germline loops: CDR1 MNHNS, CDR2 SASEGT.

This clonotype was observed once. The gene calls are TRBV5-6 and TRBJ2-7; possibly TRBD1 or TRBD2 for D (6 bases each). The CDR3 length is 15 residues. Germline lookup yields CDR1 SGHDT and CDR2 YYEEEE. Trimming left V 1 base short and J 2 bases short, with 13 bases between. CDR3 DNA sequence: TGTGCCAGCAGCTTGTACATTGGGGGGCCCTACGAGCAGTACTTC. It encodes CASSLYIGGPYEQYF. Supplemented by reference TRBV5-6 and TRBJ2-7, the full variable domain reads DAGVTQSPTHLIKTRGQQVTLRCSPKSGHDTVSWYQQALGQGPQFIFQYYEEEERQRGNFPDRFSGHQFPNYSSELNVNALLLGDSALYLCASSLYIGGPYEQYFGPGTRLTVT.

By share, this clonotype counts as medium-sized. The chain uses TRBV5-6 and TRBJ1-2; D ambiguous. Germline V CDR1 and CDR2: SGHDT, YYEEEE. Trimming left V 0 bases short and J 1 base short, with 4 bases between. This CDR3 region has 13 residues. The CDR3 reads CASSLGLNYGYTF. Here the CDR3 DNA reads TGTGCCAGCAGCTTGGGCCTTAACTATGGCTACACCTTC.

V usage is TRBV19 and J usage is TRBJ2-3, with D perhaps TRBD2 (6 bases). Germline V gene lookup returns CDR1 LNHDA and CDR2 SQIVND (reference sequence). CDR3 size: 15 residues. Between the trimmed V and J ends, which lost 3 bases and 2 bases, there was a span of 12 bases. The CDR3 here is CASSIMGLHTDTQYF. CDR3 DNA sequence: TGTGCCAGTAGTATCATGGGACTGCACACAGATACGCAGTATTTT.